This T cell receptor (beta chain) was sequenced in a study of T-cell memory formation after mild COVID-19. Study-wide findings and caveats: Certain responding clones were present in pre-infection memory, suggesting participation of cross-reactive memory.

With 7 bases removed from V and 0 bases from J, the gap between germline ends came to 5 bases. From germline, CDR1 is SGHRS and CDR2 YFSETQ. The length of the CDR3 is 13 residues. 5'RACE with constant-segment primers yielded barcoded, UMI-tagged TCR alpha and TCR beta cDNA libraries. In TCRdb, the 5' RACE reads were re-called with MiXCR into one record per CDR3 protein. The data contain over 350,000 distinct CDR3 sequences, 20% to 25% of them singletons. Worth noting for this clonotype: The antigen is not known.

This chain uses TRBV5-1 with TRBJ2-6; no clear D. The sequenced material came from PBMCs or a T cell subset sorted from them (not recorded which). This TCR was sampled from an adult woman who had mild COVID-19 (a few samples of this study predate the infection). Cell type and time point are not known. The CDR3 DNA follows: TGCGCCAGCGGGGACTCTGGGGCCAACGTCCTGACTTTC. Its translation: CASGDSGANVLTF.